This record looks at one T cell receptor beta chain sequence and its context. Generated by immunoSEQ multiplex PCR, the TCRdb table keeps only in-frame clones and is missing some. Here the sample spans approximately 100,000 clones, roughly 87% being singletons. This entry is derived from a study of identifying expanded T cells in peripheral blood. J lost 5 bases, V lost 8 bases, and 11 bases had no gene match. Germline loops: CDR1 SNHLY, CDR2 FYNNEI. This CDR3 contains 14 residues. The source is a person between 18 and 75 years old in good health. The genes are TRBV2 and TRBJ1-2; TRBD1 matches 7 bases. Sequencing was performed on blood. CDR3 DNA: TGTGCCAGCCCTACCGGACAGGCCTTTTATGGCTACACCTTC. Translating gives CASPTGQAFYGYTF.